This T cell receptor beta chain was sequenced for a study of T cell responses to AZD1222 COVID-19 vaccine. Per germline, CDR1 LNHDA and CDR2 SQIVND (reference sequence). The CDR3 is 14 amino acids. The V and J ends lost 6 bases and 2 bases respectively, with 13 bases between them. Only in-frame clones appear in the TCRdb table, and some are missing; sequencing was by immunoSEQ multiplex PCR. The table includes around 140,000 clones, roughly 90% detected once. The source material was peripheral blood, sampled on day 0 of AZD1222 vaccination. The receptor's source is an adult in good health. The rearrangement links TRBV19 to TRBJ1-2; tentative D call: TRBD1 (5 bases). CDR3 DNA sequence: TGTGCCAGTAGGGGACGCAGCACCAACTATGGCTACACCTTC. It is translated as CASRGRSTNYGYTF.